The 11 T cell receptor beta chains below come from one sample, sequenced in a study of blood T cell repertoires in COVID-19. The assay was immunoSEQ multiplex PCR, and TCRdb's table has in-frame clones only and misses some. Of more than 250,000 clones in the sample, roughly four fifths were seen once. Sequenced sample: PBMCs or T cells enriched from blood (not recorded which). The origin of the receptors is a man aged 35 to 55 who had been exposed to COVID-19.

The V gene is TRBV30, the J gene TRBJ2-7; 7 nucleotides line up with TRBD2. The junction had 4 bases not matched to a gene; V was cut back by 0 bases and J by 2 bases. Germline V gene data show CDR1 as GTSNPN and CDR2 as SVGIG (reference sequence). The CDR3 sequence is 14 residues long. The chain's CDR3 is CAWSVASGTYEQYF. CDR3 sequence (DNA): TGTGCCTGGAGTGTAGCTAGCGGTACCTACGAGCAGTACTTC. The full variable domain, with the rest looked up from reference TRBV30 and TRBJ2-7, is SQTIHQWPATLVQPVGSPLSLECTVEGTSNPNLYWYRQAAGRGLQLLFYSVGIGQISSEVPQNLSASRPQDRQFILSSKKLLLSDSGFYLCAWSVASGTYEQYFGPGTRLTVT.

J is TRBJ2-1 and V is TRBV5-4; 11 bases align to TRBD1. This CDR3 contains 14 residues. Trimming took 4 bases from V and 5 from J; bases not matched to a gene: 2. Per the germline V gene, CDR1 is SGHNT and CDR2 is YYREEE (reference sequence). The CDR3 coding sequence is TGTGCCAGCAGCCGGACAGGGGGCCACAATGAGCAGTTCTTC. This gives the protein CASSRTGGHNEQFF.

This chain joins TRBV2 and TRBJ2-3; TRBD2 might be the D (6 bases). Trimming removed 6 bases at V and 4 bases at J, with 17 bases between. From germline, CDR1 is SNHLY and CDR2 FYNNEI. CDR3 length equals 15 residues. The CDR3 region has the DNA TGTGCCAGCAGCGTCTGGCTGGGGGGTGCAGATACGCAGTATTTT. Amino acid sequence: CASSVWLGGADTQYF.

This clone appeared a single time. The rearrangement joins TRBV4-2 to TRBJ1-6; D unresolved. Germline CDR1 reads LGHNA; CDR2 reads YNFKEQ. The CDR3 loop spans 15 amino acids. Trimming shortened V by 10 bases and J by 7 bases, and 20 bases separated the two germline ends. Here the CDR3 reads CATTSDIITNSPLHF. The CDR3 bases are TGTGCCACAACCTCAGACATTATTACGAATTCACCCCTCCACTTT.

This chain joins TRBV6-5 and TRBJ2-1, with TRBD2 matching 7 bases. CDR3 length: 13 residues. The germline gives CDR1 MNHEY, CDR2 SVGAGI. V was pared by 6 bases and J by 13 bases, with 12 bases of the junction left unmatched. CDR3 in DNA: TGTGCCAGCAGAGCAGCGGGGAAGAACTCCCAGTTCTTC. Protein: CASRAAGKNSQFF.

The chain recombines TRBV5-1 with TRBJ1-1; D uncertain. V lost 0 bases, J lost 1 base, and 16 bases lay in between. The CDR3 is 17 residues long. Looked up from germline, CDR1 is SGHRS and CDR2 is YFSETQ. The CDR3 DNA is TGCGCCAGCAGCTTGGTAAGAGGTTACGGGGAGAACACTGAAGCTTTCTTT. It encodes CASSLVRGYGENTEAFF.

There are a few counts of this clone. The chain recombines TRBV4-2 with TRBJ2-1; 7 bases match TRBD2. This CDR3 is built from 16 residues. CDR1 and CDR2 from the germline V gene are LGHNA and YNFKEQ. The V gene end was trimmed by 1 base and the J gene end by 5 bases; junction bases not matched to a gene: 8. The CDR3: CASSQGPGGSNNEQFF. The CDR3 DNA reads as TGTGCCAGCAGCCAAGGTCCAGGCGGGAGTAACAATGAGCAGTTCTTC.

The count of this clone is one. V usage is TRBV11-2 and J usage is TRBJ2-3; 10 bases map to TRBD1. The CDR3 consists of 15 residues. Germline V gene data show CDR1 as SGHAT and CDR2 as FQNNGV. The junction had 5 bases not matched to a gene; V was cut back by 5 bases and J by 3 bases. CDR3 amino acids: CASSLGTGETDTQYF. Here the CDR3 DNA reads TGTGCCAGCAGCCTCGGGACAGGGGAGACAGATACGCAGTATTTT.

The chain has TRBV6-5 and TRBJ2-1; 7 bases fit TRBD2. This CDR3 is 14 amino acids long. V trimming: 4 bases; J trimming: 2 bases; junction bases outside the gene matches: 2. The V gene's germline CDR1 is MNHEY and CDR2 SVGAGI. CDR3: CASSLSGAYNEQFF. In DNA form, the CDR3 reads TGTGCCAGCAGTTTGAGCGGGGCCTACAATGAGCAGTTCTTC.

The CDR3 bases are TGTGCCAGCAGCCCCCGGGACAGGGAGGGTGAGCAGTTCTTC. Encoded protein: CASSPRDREGEQFF. The chain has TRBV7-6 and TRBJ2-1; 9 bases match TRBD1. V shed 5 bases and J 9 bases; nucleotides not matched to a gene: 8. The CDR3 sequence is 14 residues long. Germline V gene sequence: CDR1 SGHVS, CDR2 FNYEAQ.

The V call is TRBV5-1, the J call TRBJ2-3; unclear D gene. The CDR3 contains 12 residues. V shed 3 bases and J shed 6 bases, with 8 bases lying between them. Germline CDR1 is SGHRS and CDR2 is YFSETQ. The CDR3 protein is CASSSTRDTQYF. The CDR3 nucleotides read TGCGCCAGCAGCTCGACTCGGGATACGCAGTATTTT.